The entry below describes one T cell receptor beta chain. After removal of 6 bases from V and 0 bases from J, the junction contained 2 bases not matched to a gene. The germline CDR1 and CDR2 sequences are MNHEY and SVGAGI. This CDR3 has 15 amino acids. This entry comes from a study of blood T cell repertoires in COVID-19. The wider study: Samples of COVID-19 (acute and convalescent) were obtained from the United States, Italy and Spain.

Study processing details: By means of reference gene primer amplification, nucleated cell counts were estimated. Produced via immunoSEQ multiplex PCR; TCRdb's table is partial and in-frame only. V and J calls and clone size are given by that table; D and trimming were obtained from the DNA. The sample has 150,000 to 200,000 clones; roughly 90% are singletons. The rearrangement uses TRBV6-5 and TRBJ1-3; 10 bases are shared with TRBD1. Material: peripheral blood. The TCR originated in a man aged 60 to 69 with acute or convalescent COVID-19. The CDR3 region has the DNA TGTGCCAGCAGCCGGACAGGGGGCTCTGGAAACACCATATATTTT. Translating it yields CASSRTGGSGNTIYF.